This T cell receptor (beta chain) was found in a study of radiotherapy plus CTLA-4 blockade in lung cancer. Study details: Objective responses were observed in approximately 20% of patients, and disease control was achieved by 30% to 40%. General observations from the study: In blood, early T cell clone dynamics reportedly predicted response best, together with interferon-beta. Clones of tumor-derived TCRs expanded in blood after radiotherapy plus ipilimumab.

In germline, CDR1 is LNHDA, CDR2 SQIVND (reference sequence). The V and J ends lost 5 bases and 8 bases, in that order; junction bases with no gene match: 10. CDR3 length: 14 residues. Patients in the study, people with chemo-refractory metastatic non-small-cell lung cancer, received focal radiation plus ipilimumab CTLA-4 blockade. In the case of this clone: Its antigen is not known.

Produced via immunoSEQ multiplex PCR; TCRdb's table is partial and in-frame only. The repertoire holds about 62,000 clones, with more than 70% as singletons. Sequencing was performed on peripheral blood, taken from a patient treated with radiotherapy plus ipilimumab. This TCR derives from a human donor with non-small cell lung cancer who had a complete response to radiotherapy plus ipilimumab. The V gene is TRBV19, the J gene TRBJ1-2; 8 bases are shared with TRBD1. The DNA of the CDR3 is TGTGCCAGTAGTCCACCGACAGGGGTGGGGGGCTACACCTTC. This gives the protein CASSPPTGVGGYTF.